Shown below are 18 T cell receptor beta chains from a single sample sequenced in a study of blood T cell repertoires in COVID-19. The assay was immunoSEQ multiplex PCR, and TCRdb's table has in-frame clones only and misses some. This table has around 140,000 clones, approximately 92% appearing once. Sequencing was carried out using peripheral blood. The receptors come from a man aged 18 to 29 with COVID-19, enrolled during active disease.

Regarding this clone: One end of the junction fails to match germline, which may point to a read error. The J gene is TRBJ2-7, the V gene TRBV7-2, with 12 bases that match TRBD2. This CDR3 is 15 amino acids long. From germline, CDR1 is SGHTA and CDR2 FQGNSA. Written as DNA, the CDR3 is TGTGCCAGCAGCCTAGCGGGAGGGCGCCCGGGGGAGCAGTACTTC. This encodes CASSLAGGRPGEQYF.

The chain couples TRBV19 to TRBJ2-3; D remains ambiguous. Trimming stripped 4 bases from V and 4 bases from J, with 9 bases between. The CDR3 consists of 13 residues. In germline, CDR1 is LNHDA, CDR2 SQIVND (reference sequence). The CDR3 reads CASSKLFADTQYF. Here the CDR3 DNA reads TGTGCCAGTAGTAAGCTGTTCGCAGATACGCAGTATTTT. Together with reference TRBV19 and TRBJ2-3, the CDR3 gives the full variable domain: DGGITQSPKYLFRKEGQNVTLSCEQNLNHDAMYWYRQDPGQGLRLIYYSQIVNDFQKGDIAEGYSVSREKKESFPLTVTSAQKNPTAFYLCASSKLFADTQYFGPGTRLTVL.

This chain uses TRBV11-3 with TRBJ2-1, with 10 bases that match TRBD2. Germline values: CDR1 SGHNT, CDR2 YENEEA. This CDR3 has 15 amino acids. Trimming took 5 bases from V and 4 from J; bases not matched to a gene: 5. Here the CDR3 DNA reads TGTGCCAGCAGCGTAGGACTAGCGGATTACAATGAGCAGTTCTTC. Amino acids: CASSVGLADYNEQFF.

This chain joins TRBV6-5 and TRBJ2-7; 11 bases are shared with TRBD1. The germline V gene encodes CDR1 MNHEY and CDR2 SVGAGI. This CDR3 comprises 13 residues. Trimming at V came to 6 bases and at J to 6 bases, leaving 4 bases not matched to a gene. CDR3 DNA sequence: TGTGCCAGCAGAAGGACAGGGGGCGCCGAGCAGTACTTC. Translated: CASRRTGGAEQYF.

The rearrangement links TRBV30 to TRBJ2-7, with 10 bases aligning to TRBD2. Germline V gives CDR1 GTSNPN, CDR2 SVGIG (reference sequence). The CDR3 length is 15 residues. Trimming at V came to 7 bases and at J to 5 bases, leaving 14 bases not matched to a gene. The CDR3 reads CAYTLGTSEINEQYF. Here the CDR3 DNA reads TGTGCCTATACCTTAGGGACTAGCGAAATCAACGAGCAGTACTTC.

The CDR3 loop is CSVEVRGSYGYTF. CDR3 sequence (DNA): TGCAGCGTTGAGGTCAGAGGGTCCTATGGCTACACCTTC. The V and J genes are TRBV29-1 and TRBJ1-2; D unclear. The germline CDR1 and CDR2 sequences are SQVTM and ANQGSEA. Trimming left V 3 bases short and J 4 bases short, with 12 bases between. CDR3 length: 13 amino acids.

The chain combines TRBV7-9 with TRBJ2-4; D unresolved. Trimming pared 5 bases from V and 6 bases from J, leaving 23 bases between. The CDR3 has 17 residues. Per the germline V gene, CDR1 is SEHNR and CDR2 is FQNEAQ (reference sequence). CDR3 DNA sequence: TGTGCCAGCAGCCCCCAGGATATACGCATCGATGTAAACATTCAGTACTTC. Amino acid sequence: CASSPQDIRIDVNIQYF.

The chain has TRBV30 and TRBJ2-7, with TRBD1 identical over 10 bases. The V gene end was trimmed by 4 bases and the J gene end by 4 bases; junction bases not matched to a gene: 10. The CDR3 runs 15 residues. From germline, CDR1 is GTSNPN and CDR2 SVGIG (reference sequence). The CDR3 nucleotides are TGTGCCTGGATCTTCCTCGGACAGGGGGAATACGAGCAGTACTTC. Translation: CAWIFLGQGEYEQYF.

Here the CDR3 reads CASSVSGDGREQYF. In DNA, the CDR3 is TGTGCCAGCAGCGTATCCGGGGATGGACGCGAGCAGTACTTC. The V call is TRBV9, the J call TRBJ2-7; D perhaps matches TRBD2 (5 bases). The CDR3 is 14 amino acids. V dropped 1 base and J dropped 6 bases, with 14 bases sitting between them. Germline CDR1 is SGDLS and CDR2 is YYNGEE.

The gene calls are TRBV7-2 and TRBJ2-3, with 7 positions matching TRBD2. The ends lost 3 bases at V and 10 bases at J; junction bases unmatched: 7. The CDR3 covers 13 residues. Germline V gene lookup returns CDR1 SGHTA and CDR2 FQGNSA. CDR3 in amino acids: CASSFSRESAQYF. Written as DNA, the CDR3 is TGTGCCAGCAGCTTCTCGCGGGAGTCTGCGCAGTATTTT.

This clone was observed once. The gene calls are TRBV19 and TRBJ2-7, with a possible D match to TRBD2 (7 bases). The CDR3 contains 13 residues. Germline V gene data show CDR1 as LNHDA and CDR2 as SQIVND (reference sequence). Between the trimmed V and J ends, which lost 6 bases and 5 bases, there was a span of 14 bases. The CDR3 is CASRSGGADEQYF. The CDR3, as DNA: TGTGCCAGTAGGAGTGGGGGGGCCGACGAGCAGTACTTC. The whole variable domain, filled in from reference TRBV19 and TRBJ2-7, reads DGGITQSPKYLFRKEGQNVTLSCEQNLNHDAMYWYRQDPGQGLRLIYYSQIVNDFQKGDIAEGYSVSREKKESFPLTVTSAQKNPTAFYLCASRSGGADEQYFGPGTRLTVT.

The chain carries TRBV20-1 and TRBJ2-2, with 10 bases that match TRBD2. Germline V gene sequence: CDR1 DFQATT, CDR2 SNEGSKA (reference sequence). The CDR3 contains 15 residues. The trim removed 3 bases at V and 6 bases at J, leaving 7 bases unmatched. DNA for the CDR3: TGCAGTGCTAGTGCCTCCGGGACTAGCGCCGGGGAGCTGTTTTTT. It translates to CSASASGTSAGELFF.

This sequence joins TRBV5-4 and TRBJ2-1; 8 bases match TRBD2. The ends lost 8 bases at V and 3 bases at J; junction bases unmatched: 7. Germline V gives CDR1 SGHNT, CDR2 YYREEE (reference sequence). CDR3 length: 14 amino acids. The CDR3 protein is CASLAGPFYNEQFF. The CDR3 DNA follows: TGTGCCAGTTTAGCGGGACCATTCTACAATGAGCAGTTCTTC.

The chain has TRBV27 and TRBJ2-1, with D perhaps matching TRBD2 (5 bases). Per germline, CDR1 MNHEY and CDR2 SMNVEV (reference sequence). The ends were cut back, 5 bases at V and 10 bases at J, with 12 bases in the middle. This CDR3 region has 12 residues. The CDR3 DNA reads TGTGCCAGCAGTCTGCCCACTAGAGAGCAGTTCTTC. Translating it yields CASSLPTREQFF.

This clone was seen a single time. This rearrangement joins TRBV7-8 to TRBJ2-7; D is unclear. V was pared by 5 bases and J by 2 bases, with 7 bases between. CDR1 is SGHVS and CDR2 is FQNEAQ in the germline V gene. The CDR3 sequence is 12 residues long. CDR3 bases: TGTGCCAGCAGCCCCGACACCTACGAGCAGTACTTC. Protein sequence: CASSPDTYEQYF.

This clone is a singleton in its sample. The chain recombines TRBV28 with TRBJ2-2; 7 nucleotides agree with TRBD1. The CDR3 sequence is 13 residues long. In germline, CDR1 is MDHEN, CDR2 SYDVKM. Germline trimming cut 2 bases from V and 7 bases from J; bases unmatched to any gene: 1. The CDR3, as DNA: TGTGCCAGCAGTTTACGACAGGGCGGGGAGCTGTTTTTT. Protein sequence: CASSLRQGGELFF.

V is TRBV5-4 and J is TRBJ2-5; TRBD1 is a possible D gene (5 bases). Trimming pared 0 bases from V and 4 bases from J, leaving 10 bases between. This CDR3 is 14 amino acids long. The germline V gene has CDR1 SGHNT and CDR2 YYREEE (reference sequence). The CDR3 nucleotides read TGTGCCAGCAGCTTGGGAGGTAGGGGAGAGACCCAGTACTTC. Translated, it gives CASSLGGRGETQYF.

The DNA of the CDR3 is TGTGCCAGCAGCCCCAGACTAGCGGGTGGATTGGGGGCCCAGTACTTC. As protein: CASSPRLAGGLGAQYF. The genes are TRBV7-9 and TRBJ2-5; 10 bases match TRBD2. The CDR3 length is 16 residues. The V segment lost 5 bases and the J segment 9 bases; nucleotides outside the gene matches: 15. Germline lookup yields CDR1 SEHNR and CDR2 FQNEAQ (reference sequence).